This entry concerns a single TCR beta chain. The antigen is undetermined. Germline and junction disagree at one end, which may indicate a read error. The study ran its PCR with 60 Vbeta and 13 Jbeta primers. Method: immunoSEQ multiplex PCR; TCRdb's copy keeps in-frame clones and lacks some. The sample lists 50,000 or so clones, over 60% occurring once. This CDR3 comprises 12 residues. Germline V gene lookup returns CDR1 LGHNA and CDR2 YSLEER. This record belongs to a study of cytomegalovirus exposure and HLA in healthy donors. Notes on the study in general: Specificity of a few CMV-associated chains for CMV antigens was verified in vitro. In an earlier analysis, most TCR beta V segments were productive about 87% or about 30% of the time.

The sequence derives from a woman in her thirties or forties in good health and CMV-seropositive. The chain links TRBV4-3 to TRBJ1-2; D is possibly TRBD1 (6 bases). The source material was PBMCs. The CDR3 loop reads CASSQDWGGCTF. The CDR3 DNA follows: TGCGCCAGCAGCCAAGATTGGGGGGGCTGCACCTTC.